The 11 T cell receptor beta chains reported below all come from one sample, sequenced in a study of blood T cell repertoires in COVID-19. Data came from immunoSEQ multiplex PCR; TCRdb stores just in-frame clones and leaves some out. The table records some 200,000 clones, approximately 78% of them present only once. Sequencing was performed on PBMCs or T cells enriched from blood (not recorded which). The source is a man between 35 and 55 years old who had recovered from COVID-19.

The chain has TRBV5-1 and TRBJ1-1, with TRBD1 matching over 8 bases. J lost 6 bases, V lost 4 bases, and 2 bases had no gene match. Germline V lookup: CDR1 SGHRS, CDR2 YFSETQ. The CDR3 has 12 amino acids. CDR3 sequence: CASSGTGSEAFF. The CDR3 bases are TGCGCCAGCAGCGGGACAGGTTCTGAAGCTTTCTTT.

J is TRBJ2-2 and V is TRBV2; D is possibly TRBD1 (6 bases). Germline values: CDR1 SNHLY, CDR2 FYNNEI. This CDR3 contains 14 residues. V gave up 6 bases and J gave up 1 base, with 9 bases separating them. The CDR3 region is CASSQGRNTGELFF. In DNA form, the CDR3 reads TGTGCCAGCAGCCAGGGGCGGAACACCGGGGAGCTGTTTTTT.

This chain uses TRBV19 with TRBJ1-1; 8 bases map to TRBD1. Trimming cost V 4 bases and J 6 bases; bases outside gene matches: 10. Germline values: CDR1 LNHDA, CDR2 SQIVND (reference sequence). The CDR3 extends over 15 amino acids. As DNA, the CDR3 is TGTGCCAGTAGTACCCAAGGACAGGGTGGGGCTGAAGCTTTCTTT. The encoded protein is CASSTQGQGGAEAFF.

This clone was observed a single time. This chain connects TRBV18 to TRBJ1-2, with D possibly TRBD1 on 5 matching bases. This CDR3 has 13 residues. Trimming pared 1 base from V and 6 bases from J, leaving 9 bases between. The germline CDR1 and CDR2 sequences are KGHSH and LQKENI. The CDR3 here is CASSPRGLDGYTF. The CDR3 nucleotides are TGTGCCAGCTCACCACGGGGACTCGATGGCTACACCTTC.

This clone was seen only a few times. The chain couples TRBV18 to TRBJ2-3, with D perhaps TRBD1 (6 bases). V was shortened by 2 bases and J by 1 base, with 13 bases between the two germline ends. The CDR3 spans 16 residues. CDR1 KGHSH and CDR2 LQKENI come from the germline V gene. The CDR3 region has the DNA TGTGCCAGCTCACCAAGCGTCCCAGGGGGCACAGATACGCAGTATTTT. It encodes CASSPSVPGGTDTQYF. The full variable domain, with the rest looked up from reference TRBV18 and TRBJ2-3, is NAGVMQNPRHLVRRRGQEARLRCSPMKGHSHVYWYRQLPEEGLKFMVYLQKENIIDESGMPKERFSAEFPKEGPSILRIQQVVRGDSAAYFCASSPSVPGGTDTQYFGPGTRLTVL.

The chain uses TRBV5-1 and TRBJ1-2, with 8 positions matching TRBD1. V lost 3 bases to trimming and J lost 3 bases; unmatched junction nucleotides: 4. CDR1 and CDR2 (germline): SGHRS, YFSETQ. The CDR3 is 14 amino acids. CDR3 nucleotide sequence: TGCGCCAGCAGCTCGCAGGGGGCTGACTATGGCTACACCTTC. Its protein product is CASSSQGADYGYTF.

The chain joins TRBV6-2 or TRBV6-3 to TRBJ2-1; TRBD1 matches at 8 bases. The CDR3 is 19 amino acids. The V gene's germline CDR1 is MNHEY and CDR2 SVGEGT. Unmatched junction bases numbered 18, after V lost 3 bases and J lost 5 bases. CDR3 coding DNA: TGTGCCAGCAGTTATTTGACAGGGGTTGGGTCTCTCAACGACAATGAGCAGTTCTTC. This encodes CASSYLTGVGSLNDNEQFF.

Details on this clone: Different DNA sequences within this sample yield the same CDR3. The V gene is TRBV5-6, the J gene TRBJ1-5; D call uncertain. V dropped 4 bases and J dropped 7 bases, with 12 bases sitting between them. The CDR3 has 13 residues. Germline assignment: CDR1 SGHDT and CDR2 YYEEEE. The CDR3, as DNA: TGTGCCAGCAGCCCCGGAGGACGACAGCCCCAGCATTTT. Translation: CASSPGGRQPQHF.

The gene calls are TRBV19 and TRBJ1-2; possible D gene TRBD1, 5 bases. The V and J ends lost 6 bases and 7 bases respectively, with 27 bases between them. Per the germline V gene, CDR1 is LNHDA and CDR2 is SQIVND (reference sequence). CDR3 length: 17 residues. The CDR3 DNA reads as TGTGCCAGTAGGGGTGGCACAGGCTGGCGTCCTTCTCGTGGCTACACCTTC. Its protein product is CASRGGTGWRPSRGYTF.

This chain joins TRBV30 and TRBJ2-1; the D is unclear. This CDR3 has 13 residues. The V gene's germline CDR1 is GTSNPN and CDR2 SVGIG (reference sequence). Trimming shortened V by 0 bases and J by 6 bases, and 9 bases separated the two germline ends. CDR3 nucleotide sequence: TGTGCCTGGAGTGTCACTTACAGCAATGAGCAGTTCTTC. Translated: CAWSVTYSNEQFF.

The rearrangement links TRBV5-4 to TRBJ1-2; 8 bases fit TRBD1. From germline, CDR1 is SGHNT and CDR2 YYREEE (reference sequence). The V gene end was trimmed by 2 bases and the J gene end by 7 bases; junction bases not matched to a gene: 10. The CDR3 has 15 amino acids. The chain's CDR3 is CASSFSDDRGGGYTF. In nucleotides, the CDR3 is TGTGCCAGCAGCTTCTCCGACGACAGGGGTGGTGGCTACACCTTC.